Reported below is one TCR beta chain. Its matching antigen is unknown. Sequencing was performed with immunoSEQ multiplex PCR; in TCRdb, only in-frame clones are kept and a portion is missing. Of approximately 180,000 clones in the sample, approximately 92% are singletons; the top ten hold 2.6%. The sample is drawn from a study of T cell responses to AZD1222 COVID-19 vaccine. At the level of the study: Whether given at about 4 or about 12 weeks, second doses were pooled. Regarding the study as a whole: Donor demographics were predominantly white British with a female majority; clonal diversity may be underestimated. CD4 TCRs covered the whole spike, strongest at regions 160-218 and 743-854.

Per germline, CDR1 SGHVS and CDR2 FNYEAQ. V was clipped by 1 base and J by 3 bases, with 6 bases between them. This CDR3 is 14 amino acids long. The sample consisted of peripheral blood, taken on day 0 of AZD1222 vaccination. The rearrangement links TRBV7-6 to TRBJ2-2; D is unclear. This sequence was found in an adult in good health. The CDR3 region has the DNA TGTGCCAGCAGCTTAGGGCACGACACCGGGGAGCTGTTTTTT. It specifies CASSLGHDTGELFF.